This TCR beta chain is from a study of early T cells in non-severe SARS-CoV-2 infection (dated by TCRdb to about 2021). With respect to the entire study: TCR sequencing used bulk RNA from unsorted whole blood, so alpha and beta chains could not be paired.

Via the germline V gene, CDR1 is SGHVS and CDR2 FNYEAQ. Taken from cysteine to phenylalanine, the CDR3 has 16 residues. Only CDR3 DNA is held: 48 bases, read in frame from base 1. Deletion took 2 bases off V and 0 bases off J, with a span of 10 bases between the germline ends. The study was a case-control design nested within a healthcare worker cohort in London, UK, with weekly nasopharyngeal swab PCR tests and blood sampling. Between 23 and 31 March 2020, the week of the UK lockdown, healthcare workers were enrolled and then followed up weekly for as long as 16 weeks. What the work shows at the level of the full study, not this receptor alone: VDJdb matching was skewed toward anti-spike CD8 responses, so virus-specific expansions were likely underestimated and private and CD4 specificities were missed.

This clonotype was detected ten times or more. The target of this receptor is not known. It has no much larger one-base neighbor in the sample; base qualities were not kept. Library preparation was by 5' RACE. TCRdb records NextSeq 500 as the sequencer. To correct for sequencing error and PCR bias, the TCR library protocol tagged individual cDNA molecules with unique molecular identifiers. TCR alpha and beta chains were both sequenced, and the abundances of alpha and beta sequences in each sample were closely correlated with each other. The study's processing was this. Decombinator V4 was used to annotate the V gene, J gene and CDR3 of the TCR sequences. Expanded TCRs were defined as changing significantly between any two time points under a Poisson model with p below 0.0001. TCR abundances were normalised to the total number of TCRs sequenced in each sample and reported as counts per million. MAIT TCRs were defined by TRAV1-2 paired with TRAJ12, TRAJ20 or TRAJ33, and iNKT TCRs by TRAV10 paired with TRAJ18. VDJdb, accessed 1 November 2021, was searched for CMV, EBV and SARS-CoV-2 annotated TCRs, excluding TCRs annotated for multiple antigens. TCRdb took the public reads, trimmed them with fastp at Q25, ran MiXCR for clone calling and kept in-frame beta chains. Each entry is one CDR3 protein sequence, shown with its most common DNA and genes. These V and J calls derive from TCRdb rather than the authors' analysis. The sample table shows tens of thousands of distinct CDR3 sequences, and around 4.2% are seen once. Approximately 4.6% of the sample is held by the ten biggest clonotypes.

The sample taken for sequencing was whole blood. This TCR was sampled from an adult who was a healthcare worker with PCR-confirmed SARS-CoV-2 infection or an uninfected control (not recorded which). The chain uses TRBV7-6 and TRBJ2-2; TRBD2 might be the D gene, on 5 matching bases. In nucleotide form, the sequence is TGTGCCAGCAGCTTAAGGCCGACTACGAACACCGGGGAGCTGTTTTTT. Its protein product is CASSLRPTTNTGELFF.